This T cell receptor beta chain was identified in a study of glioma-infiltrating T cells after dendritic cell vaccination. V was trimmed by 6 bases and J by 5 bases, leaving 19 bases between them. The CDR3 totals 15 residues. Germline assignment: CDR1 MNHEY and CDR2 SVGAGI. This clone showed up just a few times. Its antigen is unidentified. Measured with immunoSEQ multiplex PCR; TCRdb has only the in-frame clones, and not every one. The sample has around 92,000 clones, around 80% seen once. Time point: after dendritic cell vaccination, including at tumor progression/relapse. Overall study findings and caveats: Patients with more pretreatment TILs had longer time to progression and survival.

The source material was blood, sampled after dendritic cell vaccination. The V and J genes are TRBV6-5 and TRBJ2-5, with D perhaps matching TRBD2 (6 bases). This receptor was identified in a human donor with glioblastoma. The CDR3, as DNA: TGTGCCAGCAGACGCGACGGCGGGATTGGGGAGACCCAGTACTTC. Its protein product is CASRRDGGIGETQYF.